The subject of this entry is one TCR beta chain. V was trimmed by 0 bases and J by 3 bases, leaving 12 bases between them. The CDR3 is 15 residues long. Per the germline V gene, CDR1 is SGHTA and CDR2 is FQGNSA. The data are from a study of technical replicates of blood from a few donors. Sequencing used immunoSEQ multiplex PCR; TCRdb keeps in-frame clones, though not all of them. Of roughly 90,000 clones in the sample, 92% were seen once. The sample taken for sequencing was T cells isolated from PBMCs. This receptor was obtained from a human donor in good health. This chain joins TRBV7-2 and TRBJ2-7, with D hard to call. The CDR3 region is CASSLAGRLGYEQYF. The CDR3 nucleotides are TGTGCCAGCAGCTTAGCAGGTCGGCTAGGCTACGAGCAGTACTTC.